What follows is one TCR beta chain and its context. Its antigen is unidentified. The record originates from a study of T cell repertoires in cytomegalovirus infection. Across the study: Indications came from public TCR beta signatures; they pointed to CMV infection and to a matching HLA type.

The CDR3 length is 14 residues. V was clipped by 5 bases and J by 8 bases; unmatched bases: 10. General study results and limits: The ex vivo response was dominated by HLA-C-restricted CMV-specific TCR beta clonotypes.

TCRdb reprocessed the reads with MiXCR, giving one entry per CDR3 protein. The sample includes hundreds of thousands of distinct CDR3 sequences, roughly a quarter of them seen just once. The receptor was isolated from a human donor in good health (CMV status not recorded). Some clones in this sample may be carry-over from other donors' samples. The sequenced sample consisted of CD8+ T cells from PBMCs. The J gene is TRBJ1-2, the V gene TRBV12-3 or TRBV12-4, with TRBD1 matching 8 bases. DNA for the CDR3: TGTGCCAGCAGTCATGACAGGGGAGGCAGCGGCTACACCTTC. Its translation: CASSHDRGGSGYTF.